These 16 T cell receptor beta chains came from one sample sequenced in a study of T cells in Graves' hyperthyroidism and ophthalmopathy. Regions amplified from RNA transcripts were the TCR beta CDR3 regions. HTBI primers drove first-round RT-PCR of the TCR CDR3. A single record per CDR3 protein comes from TCRdb applying MiXCR to the multiplex PCR reads. The sample lists some 720,000 distinct CDR3 sequences; roughly 15% were seen once. The specimen was blood. These receptors were collected from a man aged 18-30 years with Graves' hyperthyroidism.

This clonotype occurred many times. The chain combines TRBV7-2 with TRBJ2-5, with no clear D. V was cut by 1 base and J by 12 bases, with 12 bases left in between. Germline CDR1 SGHTA, CDR2 FQGNSA. CDR3 size: 12 residues. The chain's CDR3 is CASSLGPDHEYF. CDR3 bases: TGTGCCAGCAGCTTAGGCCCTGACCACGAGTACTTC.

CDR3 bases: TGTGCCAGCAGTTTACGGCCGGGACAGGGAGACTACGAGCAGTACTTC. It yields the protein CASSLRPGQGDYEQYF. V is TRBV12-3 or TRBV12-4 and J is TRBJ2-7, with 9 bases fitting TRBD1. This CDR3 has 16 amino acids. Trimming removed 2 bases from V and 3 bases from J; junction bases left unmatched: 8.

There are a few counts of this clonotype. J is TRBJ2-1 and V is TRBV20-1; D is unresolved. The V end lost 6 bases, the J end lost 7 bases, and 10 bases lay between the germline ends. Germline V lookup: CDR1 DFQATT, CDR2 SNEGSKA (reference sequence). This CDR3 spans 11 amino acids. CDR3 protein: CSAVRVNEQFF. The CDR3 bases are TGCAGTGCCGTACGGGTTAATGAGCAGTTCTTC.

This clonotype has ten or more counts. The V call is TRBV25-1, the J call TRBJ2-5; D remains ambiguous. The CDR3 has 13 amino acids. Germline lookup yields CDR1 MGHDK and CDR2 SYGVNS. With 3 bases removed from V and 1 base from J, the gap between germline ends came to 6 bases. CDR3 loop: CASSDNAQETQYF. CDR3 sequence (DNA): TGTGCCAGCAGTGATAACGCCCAAGAGACCCAGTACTTC. The whole variable domain, filled in from reference TRBV25-1 and TRBJ2-5, reads EADIYQTPRYLVIGTGKKITLECSQTMGHDKMYWYQQDPGMELHLIHYSYGVNSTEKGDLSSESTVSRIRTEHFPLTLESARPSHTSQYLCASSDNAQETQYFGPGTRLLVL.

There are many counts of this clonotype. V gene TRBV28 combines with J gene TRBJ2-5, with a possible D match to TRBD1 (6 bases). CDR1 is MDHEN, CDR2 SYDVKM, per germline. This CDR3 is built from 15 residues. Between the trimmed V and J ends, which lost 4 bases and 5 bases, there was a span of 17 bases. CDR3 DNA sequence: TGTGCCAGCAGTTCCCGACAGGTAGACGATGAGACCCAGTACTTC. Translation: CASSSRQVDDETQYF.

CDR3 loop: CATKVGGNQPQHF. In nucleotides, the CDR3 is TGTGCCACTAAAGTGGGGGGCAATCAGCCCCAGCATTTT. The rearrangement links TRBV6-2 or TRBV6-3 to TRBJ1-5; D may be TRBD1 (5 bases). The germline V gene encodes CDR1 MNHEY and CDR2 SVGEGT. The CDR3 length is 13 residues. V lost 10 bases to trimming and J lost 2 bases, with 12 bases between them.

The chain combines TRBV11-2 with TRBJ2-4; TRBD1 might be the D (5 bases). The V end lost 4 bases, the J end lost 6 bases, and 10 bases lay between the germline ends. Germline values: CDR1 SGHAT, CDR2 FQNNGV. The CDR3 is 13 residues long. The CDR3 is CASSSDRSNIQYF. The CDR3 nucleotides read TGTGCCAGCAGCTCTGACAGATCAAACATTCAGTACTTC.

This clonotype appeared many times. This sequence joins TRBV28 and TRBJ2-5; D remains ambiguous. In germline, CDR1 is MDHEN, CDR2 SYDVKM. The V and J ends lost 6 bases and 5 bases respectively, with 10 bases between them. The CDR3 contains 12 residues. CDR3 nucleotides: TGTGCCAGCAGCCAACGTAGGGAGACCCAGTACTTC. Amino acids: CASSQRRETQYF.

This clonotype was detected ten times or more. The V call is TRBV2, the J call TRBJ2-3, with D possibly matching TRBD1 (6 bases). The V gene's germline CDR1 is SNHLY and CDR2 FYNNEI. The ends were cut back, 8 bases at V and 3 bases at J, with 9 bases in the middle. This CDR3 is built from 12 residues. The CDR3 DNA reads TGTGCCAGCCCCGGACAGACAGATACGCAGTATTTT. This sequence encodes CASPGQTDTQYF.

This clonotype was observed a handful of times. The chain links TRBV12-3 or TRBV12-4 to TRBJ2-3, with D possibly being TRBD2 (6 bases). Trimming cost V 3 bases and J 7 bases, with 20 bases left between them. This CDR3 spans 16 amino acids. This CDR3 is CASSFIRASDFYTQYF. In DNA form, the CDR3 reads TGTGCCAGCAGTTTCATCCGGGCTAGCGACTTTTATACGCAGTATTTT.

The sample holds many counts of this clonotype. The chain joins TRBV2 to TRBJ1-5; D is perhaps TRBD1 (5 bases). V was shortened by 0 bases and J by 5 bases, with 20 bases between the two germline ends. Germline V gives CDR1 SNHLY, CDR2 FYNNEI. The CDR3 length is 18 residues. CDR3 sequence (DNA): TGTGCCAGCAGTGAAGCGCAGATGGGGACTCCTGGCGATCAGCCCCAGCATTTT. Encoded protein: CASSEAQMGTPGDQPQHF.

There are a few counts of this clonotype. The chain uses TRBV27 and TRBJ2-7; D may be TRBD1 (6 bases). The length of the CDR3 is 14 residues. Per the germline V gene, CDR1 is MNHEY and CDR2 is SMNVEV (reference sequence). Trimming took 2 bases from V and 5 from J, leaving 13 bases between them. CDR3 sequence: CASSLRGYVDEQYF. CDR3 nucleotides: TGTGCCAGCAGTTTAAGGGGGTATGTGGACGAGCAGTACTTC.

There are a few counts of this clonotype. V gene TRBV19 combines with J gene TRBJ2-1; D may be TRBD1 or TRBD2 (7 bases each). V was cut by 1 base and J by 6 bases, with 13 bases left in between. This CDR3 region has 15 residues. Germline CDR1 reads LNHDA; CDR2 reads SQIVND (reference sequence). CDR3 in amino acids: CASSIVGRGGNEQFF. The CDR3, as DNA: TGTGCCAGTAGTATAGTGGGCAGGGGGGGCAATGAGCAGTTCTTC.

The chain has TRBV20-1 and TRBJ2-3, with 7 bases matching TRBD2. The CDR3 has 13 amino acids. V was clipped by 5 bases and J by 4 bases; unmatched bases: 6. The V gene's germline CDR1 is DFQATT and CDR2 SNEGSKA (reference sequence). The CDR3 DNA sequence: TGCAGTGCTGGTTGGGGAGGGGCAGATACGCAGTATTTT. The encoded protein is CSAGWGGADTQYF.

Only a few counts were recorded for this clonotype. The genes are TRBV19 and TRBJ1-1; 9 positions agree with TRBD1. The trim removed 5 bases at V and 0 bases at J, leaving 4 bases unmatched. The CDR3 consists of 15 residues. Germline V gene sequence: CDR1 LNHDA, CDR2 SQIVND (reference sequence). CDR3 bases: TGTGCCAGTAGTTTTGGGGACAGGGTGAACACTGAAGCTTTCTTT. Protein: CASSFGDRVNTEAFF.

V usage is TRBV14 and J usage is TRBJ2-1, with TRBD1 matching over 9 bases. V dropped 4 bases and J dropped 6; count of bases not matched to a gene: 4. This CDR3 spans 14 amino acids. Germline V gene data show CDR1 as SGHDN and CDR2 as FVKESK. CDR3 region: CASSRDRVGNEQFF. The CDR3 DNA sequence: TGTGCCAGCAGCCGGGACAGGGTTGGCAATGAGCAGTTCTTC.